This entry describes one T cell receptor beta chain. It lacks a known antigen. The sample holds no much larger clone one base away, and base qualities are not on file. The CDR3 holds 15 amino acids from the cysteine to the phenylalanine. Of all the DNA, just the CDR3 is kept, 45 bases in frame from base 1. A distance of 18 bases separates the germline ends of V and J, which lose 5 bases and 5 bases respectively. Sequences MNHEY (CDR1) and SVGAGI (CDR2) are obtained from the germline V gene. This entry comes from a study of cytomegalovirus exposure and HLA in healthy donors (dated by TCRdb to about 2017). About the full investigation: An earlier analysis of under 600 of the donors reported about 250 Gb of sequence data and roughly 110 million unique TCR beta sequences from 150 million to 200 million T cells. To predict cytomegalovirus infection status, the study combined high-throughput TCR immunosequencing, statistical association of individual TCRs with disease status, and machine learning. All discovery cohort repertoires had been generated using a single sequencing platform. The T cell repertoires of about 700 subjects were profiled by immunosequencing and related to cytomegalovirus serostatus. Typing coverage differed by locus: A, B, C, DRB1 and DQB1 were typed in roughly 620-630 donors, DQA1 in 500 to 550, DPA1 in around 600, and DPB1 in around 440. In an earlier analysis of roughly 580 of the donors, high-throughput TCR beta sequencing was used to judge whether each TCR beta V gene segment behaved as functional or pseudogenic. The aim of the study was to test whether cataloging public T cell receptors could identify signatures of past pathogen exposure. To study patterns of TCR occurrence, a later analysis re-analyzed previously published TCR beta repertoires from 500 to 850 donors and added high-resolution HLA genotyping. Approximately 300 gigabases of sequencing data and approximately 91 million unique TCR sequences made up an early release that covered about 640 HLA-typed donors. Across roughly 420 genotyped donors of the cohort, an average of roughly 200,000 unique TCR beta nucleotide sequences per donor were sequenced, and 15% to 20% of those sequences were non-productive. Genome-wide SNP genotypes for about 55% of the roughly 670 donors were used in a later genetic analysis, which treated that subset as a discovery cohort. Besides the first cohort of about 730 subjects, a separate validation cohort made up of roughly 120 different subjects was used. HLA typing covered class I and class II loci at four-digit resolution. Five DR-DQ haplotypes were handled as single units for association and clustering, since linkage in the cohort was strong. Among the roughly 370 genotyped donors, around 81% belonged to the genetic ancestry cluster associated with self-reported Caucasian donors. Rather than using new phenotypic data, the later analysis identified candidate immune exposures from TCR beta sequences and from how often those sequences occurred across donors. Donor age, sex, ethnicity and CMV serostatus were compiled alongside the repertoire data.

Broad study findings and their caveats: A total of 150 or so TCR beta chains were listed by the study as associated with cytomegalovirus. The sequencing pipeline was judged likely to have produced a cluster of highly shared sequence variants as a technical artifact. A later genetic analysis reported fewer N-insertions in productive TCRs among donors in an Asian-associated ancestry cluster than the roughly 670-donor mean. In a later analysis, most CMV-associated TCR beta chains were found to appear HLA-restricted, with HLA associations seemingly driven largely by CMV exposure. In an earlier analysis of fewer than 750 of the donors, most TCR beta V segments were observed in productive rearrangements about 87% or about 30% of the time, broadly matching IMGT annotations. Assigning TCR associations to individual alleles was difficult when HLA alleles, especially DR and DQ, strongly co-occurred. Sequencing depth was assumed to be roughly uniform across donors in the presence/absence analyses, though that assumption may not hold. In both the original and validation cohorts, the classifier was reported to diagnose cytomegalovirus status with high specificity and sensitivity. A later analysis reported that several top co-occurrence clusters appeared linked to parvovirus B19, influenza, CMV and Epstein-Barr virus. Because HLA typing was missing for some donors at each locus, association tests included only the typed subset. According to the authors, the approach could potentially be generalized to other disease states and immunological phenotypes. In a later analysis, more than 15,000 TCR beta sequences were associated with specific HLA alleles at a false discovery rate of 0.05. A further reported finding was that TCR beta sequences accurately predicted the HLA-A and HLA-B alleles for most subjects in the first cohort. For the cohort, immune exposure information was limited to CMV serostatus. Seventeen rarely observed V segments, including chromosome 9 orphons, were excluded from the earlier analysis of about 600 of the donors because counts were too low. This cohort had only TCR beta chains sequenced, and the lack of alpha or paired-chain data limited which features could be detected. An association between a missense DCLRE1C variant and V-gene and J-gene trimming of TCR beta chains was found in a later genetic analysis and replicated in an independent cohort. Most TCR sequences were observed very rarely across donors, whereas some public TCRs were present in many individuals. According to a later analysis, TCR association rates differed among HLA loci, with DRB1 alleles showing the most associated TCRs and HLA-C alleles showing the fewest. Three of the identified cytomegalovirus-associated TCR beta chains were confirmed in vitro to be specific for cytomegalovirus antigens. Correlated functional status among segregating V segments might be attributable to linkage disequilibrium, but an unknown experimental factor could not be ruled out. In a later analysis, HLA-associated TCR beta chains showed more clonal expansion and lower generation probabilities than non-associated chains that were equally common. Some IMGT-functional V segments, including TRBV6-2 and TRBV6-3, could not be told apart with the 87-base-pair reads, so those segments were excluded.

The cohort was made up of roughly 670 healthy bone marrow donors. All cohort members were sampled while nominally healthy, although unrecorded immune exposures were likely present. CMV serostatus was positive for approximately 300 and negative for about 55% of the 666 cohort members, and was not recorded for this donor. A peripheral blood sample was collected from each donor, and TCR beta sequencing was performed on peripheral blood mononuclear cells. The Qiagen DNeasy Blood Extraction Kit was used to extract genomic DNA from the blood cell samples. The library relied on the immunoSEQ multiplex PCR assay. The multiplex PCR relied on a mix of 60 forward primers for TCR Vbeta segments and 13 reverse primers for TCR Jbeta segments. The CDR3 region of rearranged TCR beta genes was amplified from genomic DNA by a multiplex PCR assay. The Illumina HiSeq System was used to sequence the amplified TCR beta libraries as 87-base-pair reads. The study's own analysis went as follows. Across the 500 to 700 repertoires, a later analysis counted 80 million or so unique TCR beta chains, around 10 million of which were shared by at least two donors. A nearest-neighbor algorithm error-corrected the raw reads and collapsed the reads into unique sequences, merging closely related sequences to remove PCR and sequencing errors. V, D and J gene segments were assigned by aligning CDR3 sequences to IMGT reference sequences. For a sequence to be retained, a match of at least six nucleotides to both a V gene segment and a J gene segment was required. Rearrangements were called productive when the CDR3 lacked stop codons and stayed in frame with V and J; all others were non-productive. Following IMGT convention, CDR3 was defined as the stretch from the second conserved V-encoded cysteine up to the conserved J-encoded phenylalanine. The earlier analysis of some 550 of the donors excluded any sequence lacking an unambiguous match to a single V gene segment. In an earlier analysis of several hundred of the donors, V segments were called functional above 56.7% productive rearrangements and were called segregating when the between-donor standard deviation exceeded 5%. A statistical classification framework was developed to diagnose cytomegalovirus status using the catalog of TCR beta chain sequences. V and J gene assignment, in a later analysis, came from comparing TCR nucleotide sequences with IMGT/GENE-DB human TR gene sequences. A later analysis assigned CDR3 sequences and most-parsimonious VDJ recombination scenarios with the TCRdist pipeline. In a later analysis, each TCR beta chain was defined by its CDR3 amino acid sequence together with its V-gene family, and reads without a unique V-gene family were excluded. To address suspected cross-contamination and a sequencing artifact, a later analysis removed 450 to 700 highly shared, low-generation-probability nucleotide sequences. In a later analysis, a clonal expansion index for each public chain was calculated from normalized within-repertoire ranks of inferred template counts. In a later analysis, generation probabilities were computed using a VDJ recombination model fitted to out-of-frame rearrangements, and the results were checked against IGoR. In a later analysis, TCR-TCR, TCR-HLA and TCR-CMV co-occurrence was scored with hypergeometric tests, and a repertoire-size bias correction was applied to TCR pairs. False discovery rates were estimated in a later analysis by permuting HLA or CMV assignments 20 times. In a later analysis, co-occurring TCRs were grouped using DBSCAN, and TCRdist sequence similarity was added for clustering within HLA-allele-positive subsets. For co-occurrence clustering, repertoires with fewer than 30,000 or more than 120,000 public chains were excluded, along with a handful of repertoires with anomalous nucleotide sharing. TCRdb limited this immuneACCESS table to in-frame rearrangements with V and J called. A share of clones is missing; checked studies link under half to unresolved V genes, and the rest is unexplained. D and trimming come from the DNA, and the V and J calls and clone size come from that table. The sample includes fewer than 180,000 clones, with about 76% observed a single time. The biggest ten clones account for under 4% of the sample.

Recombination connected TRBV6-5 to TRBJ1-2; the D gene is possibly TRBD1, with 6 bases matching. Sequencing was done on a sample of PBMCs. The clonotype was recovered from a human donor in good health. In nucleotides, the sequence is TGTGCCAGCAGTGTCCGAAGGACAGACTCGTATGGCTACACCTTC. It translates to CASSVRRTDSYGYTF.